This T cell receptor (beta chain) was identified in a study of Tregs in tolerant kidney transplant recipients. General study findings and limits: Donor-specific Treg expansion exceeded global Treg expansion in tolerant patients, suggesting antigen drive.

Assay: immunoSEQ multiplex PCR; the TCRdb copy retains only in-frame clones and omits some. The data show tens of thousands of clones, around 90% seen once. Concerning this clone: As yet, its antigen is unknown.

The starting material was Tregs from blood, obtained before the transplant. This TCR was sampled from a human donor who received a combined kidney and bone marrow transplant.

The CDR3 nucleotides are TGTGCCTGGAGTGTAGGTAGTCGTCTCCTTTACAATGAGCAGTTCTTC. It specifies CAWSVGSRLLYNEQFF. This rearrangement joins TRBV30 to TRBJ2-1; unclear D gene. CDR1 is GTSNPN and CDR2 is SVGIG in the germline V gene (reference sequence). V lost 0 bases and J lost 4, with 16 bases in between. This CDR3 comprises 16 residues.